Listed here are 3 T cell receptor beta chains from one sample, sequenced in a study of T cell changes during pregnancy in multiple sclerosis. Profiled with immunoSEQ multiplex PCR; TCRdb holds only in-frame clones, not every one. The sample yields around 100,000 clones, about 94% seen once. The source material was peripheral blood, sampled in the third trimester of pregnancy. All receptors derive from a female donor with multiple sclerosis, enrolled in a pregnancy study.

CDR3 sequence reads: CASSPANRLTDTQYF. CDR3 sequence (DNA): TGTGCCAGCAGCCCTGCAAATCGACTCACAGATACGCAGTATTTT. This sequence joins TRBV7-8 and TRBJ2-3; D gene uncertain. The V gene lost 5 bases and the J gene lost 2 bases, with 14 bases spanning the gap. Germline V gene lookup returns CDR1 SGHVS and CDR2 FQNEAQ. This CDR3 is 15 amino acids long.

The V and J genes are TRBV19 and TRBJ2-1, with D uncertain. V was shortened by 2 bases and J by 6 bases, with 8 bases between the two germline ends. CDR3 length: 13 amino acids. Germline V CDR1 and CDR2: LNHDA, SQIVND (reference sequence). For the CDR3, the DNA is TGTGCCAGTAGTATACGAGGCCGCAATGAGCAGTTCTTC. It translates to CASSIRGRNEQFF.

This clone was counted a single time. The rearrangement links TRBV27 to TRBJ1-4; D ambiguous. The CDR3 totals 14 residues. Per the germline V gene, CDR1 is MNHEY and CDR2 is SMNVEV (reference sequence). With 5 bases removed from V and 6 bases from J, the gap between germline ends came to 13 bases. CDR3 bases: TGTGCCAGCAGTGGGAGCATAATGGATGAAAAACTGTTTTTT. Its translation: CASSGSIMDEKLFF.